The rows below give T cell receptor beta chains drawn from one sample of a study of cytomegalovirus exposure and HLA in healthy donors. Assay: immunoSEQ multiplex PCR; the TCRdb copy retains only in-frame clones and omits some. This sample yields over 110,000 clones, of which 80% are seen a single time; about 4.3% belongs to the top ten. The material sequenced was PBMCs. These receptor sequences come from a man aged 35 to 55 in good health and CMV-seronegative. The CDR3 runs from the conserved cysteine through the conserved F or W. Fields, in order: D gene, V gene, clone size, J gene, CDR3 protein, CDR3 DNA. D genes are given only for firm matches. Clone sizes are given selectively: once, few, many, or a class where the clone is expanded.

>.|TRBV6-5|.|TRBJ1-5
CASSPQGSSNQPQHF
TGTGCCAGCAGTCCACAGGGAAGTAGCAATCAGCCCCAGCATTTT
>TRBD1|TRBV6-1|few|TRBJ1-1
CASSETGTGNVEAFF
TGTGCCAGCAGTGAGACCGGGACAGGGAATGTCGAGGCTTTCTTT
>TRBD1|TRBV5-6|once|TRBJ2-7
CASSTLGQDANEQYF
TGTGCCAGCAGCACATTAGGACAGGATGCCAACGAGCAGTACTTC
>TRBD1|TRBV7-2|.|TRBJ2-5
CASSKTGAETQYF
TGTGCCAGCAGCAAGACAGGGGCCGAGACCCAGTACTTC
>TRBD1|TRBV19|few|TRBJ2-7
CASSNRQGTYEQYF
TGTGCCAGTAGTAATCGACAGGGAACCTACGAGCAGTACTTC
>.|TRBV30|once|TRBJ1-2
CAWSVMGSYGYTF
TGTGCCTGGAGTGTAATGGGCAGCTATGGCTACACCTTC
>.|TRBV30|.|TRBJ1-3
CAWSGDAGNTIYF
TGTGCCTGGAGCGGAGACGCGGGAAACACCATATATTTT
>.|TRBV25-1|.|TRBJ1-4
CASRARGNNEKLFF
TGTGCCAGCAGGGCTCGGGGGAATAATGAAAAACTGTTTTTT
>TRBD2|TRBV9|few|TRBJ2-3
CASSVGLAGGTDTRYF
TGTGCCAGCAGCGTAGGATTAGCGGGGGGCACAGATACGCGGTATTTT
>.|TRBV5-1|.|TRBJ2-7
CASFPTMGPSYEQYF
TGCGCCAGCTTTCCAACTATGGGGCCCTCCTACGAGCAGTACTTC
>TRBD2|TRBV5-1|.|TRBJ2-1
CASSLVAGGNNEQFF
TGCGCCAGCAGCTTGGTAGCGGGGGGCAACAATGAGCAGTTCTTC